This TCR beta chain derives from a study of technical replicates of blood from a few donors. This clone was found a few times. The V and J ends lost 3 bases and 6 bases, in that order; junction bases with no gene match: 7. This CDR3 has 14 amino acids. Germline CDR1 is KGHSH and CDR2 is LQKENI. The data were produced by immunoSEQ multiplex PCR, yet TCRdb's version contains in-frame clones alone and is incomplete. The data contain about 60,000 clones, about 86% of them singletons. The TCR sequence derives from a human donor in good health. Some clones in this sample may be carry-over from other donors' samples. The chain links TRBV18 to TRBJ1-1, with 7 bases that match TRBD1. The material sequenced was PBMCs. The chain's CDR3 is CASSPGQTSAEAFF. The DNA for the CDR3 is TGTGCCAGCTCACCGGGACAGACGTCGGCTGAAGCTTTCTTT.